Listed below are T cell receptor beta chains from one sample, sequenced in a study of CD8 T cells in Susac syndrome. A single record per CDR3 protein comes from TCRdb applying MiXCR to the immunoSEQ multiplex PCR reads. In the table there are 120,000 to 150,000 distinct CDR3 sequences, approximately 95% of which are singletons. Sequencing used CD4+ T cells from PBMCs. Receptors originate from a human donor in good health. CDR3s include the opening cysteine and the closing phenylalanine or tryptophan. Fields, in order: V gene, clone size, D gene, J gene, CDR3 protein, CDR3 DNA. The D gene is left open where the match is weak. Some rows mark clone size as missing; the rest say once, few, many or name a class of expanded clone.

TRBV15,once,NA,TRBJ2-5,CATSRDRRETQYF,TGTGCCACCAGCAGAGACAGGAGGGAGACCCAGTACTTC
TRBV12-3/TRBV12-4,NA,NA,TRBJ2-5,CASSSGRRETQYF,TGTGCCAGCAGTTCGGGTAGACGAGAGACCCAGTACTTC
TRBV6-2/TRBV6-3,once,NA,TRBJ2-2,CASSSPGVRGLFF,TGTGCCAGCAGCTCCCCCGGGGTCAGGGGACTGTTTTTT
TRBV18,NA,TRBD2,TRBJ2-1,CASSPLISGSYNEQFF,TGTGCCAGCTCACCCCTTATAAGCGGGAGCTACAATGAGCAGTTCTTC
TRBV24-1,NA,NA,TRBJ2-5,CATSDRSLIDRTQYF,TGTGCCACCAGTGACCGAAGTTTGATCGATCGAACCCAGTACTTC
TRBV9,NA,TRBD2,TRBJ2-3,CASSGVLAGGPDTQYF,TGTGCCAGCAGCGGGGTTCTAGCGGGAGGGCCGGATACGCAGTATTTT
TRBV19,NA,NA,TRBJ2-3,CASAQVYSTDTQYF,TGTGCCAGCGCACAGGTTTATAGCACAGATACGCAGTATTTT
TRBV18,NA,TRBD2,TRBJ2-7,CASSPKTSNEQYF,TGTGCCAGCTCACCTAAGACTAGCAACGAGCAGTACTTC
TRBV29-1,NA,NA,TRBJ2-2,CSVDGGTGELFF,TGCAGCGTTGACGGTGGAACCGGGGAGCTGTTTTTT
TRBV6-6,NA,NA,TRBJ2-7,CASRLIYEQYF,TGTGCCAGCCGACTTATCTACGAGCAGTACTTC
TRBV28,NA,TRBD1,TRBJ1-1,CASRVDRGRTEAFF,TGTGCCAGCAGGGTGGACAGGGGGCGGACTGAAGCTTTCTTT
TRBV3-1,once,TRBD1,TRBJ1-5,CASSQGLAGGSNQPQHF,TGTGCCAGCAGCCAAGGATTGGCAGGGGGTAGCAATCAGCCCCAGCATTTT
TRBV12-3/TRBV12-4,NA,NA,TRBJ1-1,CASSLDRINTEAFF,TGTGCCAGCAGTTTAGACAGAATAAACACTGAAGCTTTCTTT
TRBV30,NA,NA,TRBJ1-2,CAWSEPGFYGYTF,TGTGCCTGGAGTGAGCCCGGGTTCTATGGCTACACCTTC
TRBV6-5,NA,NA,TRBJ2-5,CASNRGTTQYF,TGTGCCAGCAACCGGGGAACGACCCAGTACTTC
TRBV12-3/TRBV12-4,NA,NA,TRBJ1-3,CASRVQGGGNTIYF,TGTGCCAGCAGGGTACAGGGAGGCGGAAACACCATATATTTT
TRBV5-4,NA,NA,TRBJ2-3,CASSLEGGVTDTQYF,TGTGCCAGCAGCTTGGAGGGGGGAGTCACAGATACGCAGTATTTT
TRBV18,NA,NA,TRBJ1-4,CASSAGMEDEKLFF,TGTGCCAGCTCAGCGGGCATGGAGGATGAAAAACTGTTTTTT
TRBV18,NA,NA,TRBJ1-3,CASSRDQAGNTIYF,TGTGCCAGCTCACGGGACCAGGCCGGAAACACCATATATTTT
TRBV19,NA,NA,TRBJ1-5,CATQRDPRGNQPQHF,TGTGCCACCCAGCGGGATCCAAGGGGCAATCAGCCCCAGCATTTT